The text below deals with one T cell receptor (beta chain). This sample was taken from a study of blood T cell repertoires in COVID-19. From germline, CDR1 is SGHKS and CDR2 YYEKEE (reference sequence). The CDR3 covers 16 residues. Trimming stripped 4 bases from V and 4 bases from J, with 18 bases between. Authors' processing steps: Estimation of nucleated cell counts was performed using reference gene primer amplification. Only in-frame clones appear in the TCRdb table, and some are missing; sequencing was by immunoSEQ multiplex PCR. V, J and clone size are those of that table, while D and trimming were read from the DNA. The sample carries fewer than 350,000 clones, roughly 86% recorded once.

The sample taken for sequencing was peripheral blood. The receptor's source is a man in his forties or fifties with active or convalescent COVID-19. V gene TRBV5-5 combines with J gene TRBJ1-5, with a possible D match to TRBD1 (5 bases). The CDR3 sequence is CASSPFGAGRNQPQHF. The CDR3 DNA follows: TGTGCCAGCAGCCCCTTCGGGGCAGGGAGGAATCAGCCCCAGCATTTT.